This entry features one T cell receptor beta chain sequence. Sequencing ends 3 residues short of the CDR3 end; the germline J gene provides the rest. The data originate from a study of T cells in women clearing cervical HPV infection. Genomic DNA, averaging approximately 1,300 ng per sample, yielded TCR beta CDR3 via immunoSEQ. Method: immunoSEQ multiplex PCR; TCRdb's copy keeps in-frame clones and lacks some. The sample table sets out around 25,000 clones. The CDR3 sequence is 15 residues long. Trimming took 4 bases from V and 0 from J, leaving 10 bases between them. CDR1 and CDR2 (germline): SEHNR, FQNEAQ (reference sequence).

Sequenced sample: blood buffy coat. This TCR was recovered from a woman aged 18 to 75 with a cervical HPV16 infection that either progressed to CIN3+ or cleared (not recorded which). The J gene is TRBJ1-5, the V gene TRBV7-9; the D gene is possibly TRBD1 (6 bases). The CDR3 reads CASSSLTGSNQPQHF. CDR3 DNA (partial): TGTGCCAGCAGCTCCCTGACAGGTAGCAATCAGCCC.